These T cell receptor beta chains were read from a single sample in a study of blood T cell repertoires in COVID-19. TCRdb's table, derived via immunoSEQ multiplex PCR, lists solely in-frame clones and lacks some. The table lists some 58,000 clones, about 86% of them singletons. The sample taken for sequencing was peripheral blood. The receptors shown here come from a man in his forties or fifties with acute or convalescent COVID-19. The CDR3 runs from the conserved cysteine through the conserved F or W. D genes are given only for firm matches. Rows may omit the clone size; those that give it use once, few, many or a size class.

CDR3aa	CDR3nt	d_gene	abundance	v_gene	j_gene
CASRPGRANYGYTF	TGTGCCAGCAGGCCAGGGCGAGCTAACTATGGCTACACCTTC	.	.	TRBV5-6	TRBJ1-2
CASSHGAGSNYGYTF	TGTGCCAGCAGCCACGGCGCGGGGTCTAACTATGGCTACACCTTC	.	.	TRBV5-5	TRBJ1-2
CASSGGESPRGRGYGYTF	TGTGCCAGCAGCGGTGGGGAAAGTCCTAGGGGAAGGGGATATGGCTACACCTTC	.	once	TRBV21-1	TRBJ1-2
CASSQEGGGGWVGTQYF	TGCGCCAGCAGCCAAGAAGGCGGCGGGGGGTGGGTCGGGACCCAGTACTTC	TRBD2	.	TRBV4-1	TRBJ2-5
CASSSDRGYTF	TGTGCCAGCAGCTCCGACAGGGGTTACACCTTC	TRBD1	.	TRBV5-4	TRBJ1-2
CASSQDKGAGLGGKTQYF	TGCGCCAGCAGCCAAGATAAGGGAGCGGGGCTCGGAGGAAAGACCCAGTACTTC	TRBD2	.	TRBV4-1	TRBJ2-5
CASSQEGGGGNQPQHF	TGCGCCAGCAGCCAAGAAGGAGGAGGAGGCAATCAGCCCCAGCATTTT	.	few	TRBV4-1	TRBJ1-5
CASSIAEFNQPQHF	TGTGCCAGTAGTATAGCCGAGTTCAATCAGCCCCAGCATTTT	.	.	TRBV19	TRBJ1-5
CSAPVAYEQYF	TGCAGTGCCCCGGTGGCCTACGAGCAGTACTTC	.	.	TRBV20-1	TRBJ2-7
CASSTCGQPTQYF	TGTGCCAGCAGCACGTGTGGACAACCAACTCAGTACTTC	.	.	TRBV21-1	TRBJ2-7
CASSRRPGELFF	TGTGCCAGCAGCCGGAGGCCCGGGGAGCTGTTTTTT	.	.	TRBV3-1/TRBV3-2	TRBJ2-2
CASNTGDSNQPQHF	TGTGCCAGCAACACAGGGGATAGCAATCAGCCCCAGCATTTT	TRBD1	once	TRBV6-6	TRBJ1-5
CASSPARLAGDEQFF	TGTGCCAGCTCACCGGCAAGACTAGCGGGTGATGAGCAGTTCTTC	TRBD2	.	TRBV18	TRBJ2-1
CASSGSTGYEAFF	TGTGCCAGCAGCGGTAGTACAGGGTATGAAGCTTTCTTT	.	.	TRBV7-2	TRBJ1-1
CASSQGTGTYNSPLHF	TGCGCCAGCAGCCAAGGGACAGGTACCTATAATTCACCCCTCCACTTT	TRBD1	once	TRBV4-1	TRBJ1-6
CSVEDGKSSYNEQFF	TGCAGCGTTGAAGATGGCAAAAGCTCCTACAATGAGCAGTTCTTC	.	.	TRBV29-1	TRBJ2-1
CASSLGDRDDSPLHF	TGCGCCAGCAGCCTTGGGGACAGGGACGATTCACCCCTCCACTTT	TRBD1	.	TRBV4-1	TRBJ1-6
CASRRANEKLFF	TGCGCCAGCAGGAGGGCTAATGAAAAACTGTTTTTT	.	.	TRBV5-1	TRBJ1-4